This note documents a single TCR beta chain sequence. This receptor's antigen is unknown. No base qualities exist here, and no much larger clone lies one base off it. This sample includes further DNA sequences coding for the same CDR3. CDR1 and CDR2 are read off the germline V gene as SQVTM and ANQGSEA. Between the V and J ends, shortened by 3 bases and 4 bases respectively, the junction contains 7 bases. The cysteine opens and the phenylalanine closes a CDR3 of 11 amino acids. The DNA shown is the 33-base CDR3, in frame from base 1. The sample's time point label, in plain terms: more than three weeks on oral tofacitinib. The label giving this sample's treatment or condition can be read as: oral pan-JAK inhibitor, 5-10 mg twice daily. Lesional scalp punch biopsies and peripheral blood were obtained from alopecia areata patients. PBMCs were isolated by density centrifugation and stained for CD3, CD4 and CD8, after which CD4+ and CD8+ T cells were sorted on a FACSAria.

These data are taken from a study of CD8+ T cells in alopecia areata listed by TCRdb under 2018. Study-wide context: The treated patients took part in an open-label pilot trial in which moderate-to-severe alopecia areata was treated with oral tofacitinib at 5 to 10 mg twice daily. Tofacitinib was administered for 6 to 18 months, and 6 months of follow-up off drug were then conducted to assess delayed response and recurrence. For the treated patients, the SALT score, which quantifies what percentage of scalp surface area is affected, served as the measure of disease severity. To study T cell clonal expansion in alopecia areata, the researchers applied high-throughput TCRbeta sequencing to both the C3H/HeJ mouse model and human patients. On the human side, TCRbeta sequencing was run on scalp tissue and on sorted CD4+ and CD8+ peripheral blood T cells from healthy controls and from alopecia areata patients with either patchy or totalis/universalis disease. Biopsies were taken from tofacitinib-treated patients at baseline and at 4 and 24 weeks of treatment, and a later scalp biopsy was taken in several of the tofacitinib-treated patients. Clonality in the scalp was compared among normal scalp (n=4), patchy alopecia areata scalp (n=8), and alopecia totalis/universalis scalp (n=8). RNA was extracted with the PAXgene miRNA kit for fixed scalp, the miRNeasy kit for PBMCs, and the RNeasy kit for mouse skin. immunoSEQ multiplex PCR using 35 Vbeta forward primers and 13 Jbeta reverse primers was used to amplify TCRbeta CDR3 regions.

Broad study findings and their caveats: Because the treated cohort was small and included a single nonresponder, larger studies are needed to assess links between baseline CD8+ expansion and response. Scalp clonality and the number of expanded CD8+ clones among the top 100 scalp clones were significantly decreased by tofacitinib. Many expanded lesional clones persisted in scalp and blood during tofacitinib treatment, which may partly explain relapse after stopping treatment. Resident alphabeta T cells in normal human skin are also sequenced, complicating scalp TCR repertoire analysis, unlike mouse skin dominated by gammadelta T cells. Compared with normal scalp, lesional scalp had higher clonality and more expanded CD8+ clones, particularly in alopecia totalis/universalis, a pattern that suggests antigenic drive. Shared TCR sequences between patients were less evident than in mice, which may be partly attributable to HLA diversity in the patient population.

Preparation of the library involved the immunoSEQ multiplex PCR assay. RNA was extracted from all samples and reverse transcribed into cDNA, which served as template for TCR sequencing. SuperScript III was used to make first-strand cDNA, primed with a 2:1 mix of oligo-dT and random hexamers. A synthetic immune receptor repertoire was used to measure amplification bias, and any remaining bias was corrected computationally. The published analysis was carried out like this. Raw reads were preprocessed to remove errors, and CDR3 was defined according to IMGT conventions as the region from the conserved cysteine to phenylalanine. To get clonality, Shannon entropy was normalized by log2 of the number of productive unique TCRs and the result was subtracted from 1. Whether scalp clones were CD4 or CD8 was inferred by matching scalp TCRbeta sequences against CD4 and CD8 repertoires sorted from blood. As stored in TCRdb, this immuneACCESS dataset retains in-frame rearrangements with V and J assigned. A fraction of the clones does not appear; measured against another copy, unresolved V genes explain less than half of the discrepancy, and the remainder lacks a known reason. That table gives V, J and clone size, and the DNA gave D and trimming. This sample comprises some 200,000 clones, 50% to 60% of them detected only once. Approximately 3.4% of the sample comes from the top ten.

The input for sequencing was CD4+ T cells sorted from blood, taken at week 4, from a patient treated with tofacitinib. The sequence derives from a human donor with alopecia areata. This sequence uses TRBV29-1 and TRBJ2-7, and perhaps TRBD1 as D gene, on 5 matching bases. The CDR3 protein sequence reads: CSVDSGYEQYF. The nucleotide sequence is TGCAGCGTTGATTCAGGGTACGAGCAGTACTTC.